The rows below give T cell receptor beta chains drawn from one sample of a study of blood T cell repertoires in COVID-19. Sequencing used immunoSEQ multiplex PCR; TCRdb keeps in-frame clones, though not all of them. The data show 150,000 to 200,000 clones, 85% to 90% seen once. Sequenced sample: peripheral blood. The source of these receptors is a woman of 80 years or more in a cohort sampled during active or convalescent COVID-19. CDR3s include the opening cysteine and the closing phenylalanine or tryptophan. The D gene is left open where the match is weak. Size is stated for part of the rows, as once, few or many counts, or as a class when the clone is expanded.

D	V	J	size	CDR3	DNA
TRBD2	TRBV12-3/TRBV12-4	TRBJ2-5	once	CASSSGLAGVGHF	TGTGCCAGCAGTTCCGGACTAGCGGGAGTAGGTCACTTC
TRBD1	TRBV30	TRBJ2-3	NA	CAWTPSYRTGTLRGTQYF	TGTGCCTGGACCCCCTCCTACCGGACAGGGACCCTCCGGGGTACGCAGTATTTT
NA	TRBV6-2/TRBV6-3	TRBJ2-7	NA	CASSYGTRAGRGPYEQYF	TGTGCCAGCAGTTACGGTACACGGGCTGGGCGGGGCCCCTACGAGCAGTACTTC
NA	TRBV4-1	TRBJ2-1	few	CASRDYNEQFF	TGCGCCAGCCGGGACTACAATGAGCAGTTCTTC
NA	TRBV10-3	TRBJ2-3	NA	CAIRTGFWTDTQYF	TGTGCCATCAGGACGGGGTTTTGGACAGATACGCAGTATTTT
TRBD2	TRBV10-3	TRBJ2-1	NA	CATQRGENEQFF	TGTGCCACCCAGCGGGGAGAAAATGAGCAGTTCTTC
TRBD1	TRBV2	TRBJ2-1	NA	CASSGGQGGYNEQFF	TGTGCCAGCAGTGGGGGACAGGGTGGTTACAATGAGCAGTTCTTC
NA	TRBV5-8	TRBJ1-1	NA	CASSLGGPLNTEAFF	TGTGCCAGCAGCTTGGGGGGGCCTTTGAACACTGAAGCTTTCTTT
TRBD1	TRBV24-1	TRBJ1-1	NA	CATSAPGGTEAFF	TGTGCCACCAGTGCCCCAGGGGGGACTGAAGCTTTCTTT
NA	TRBV3-1/TRBV3-2	TRBJ2-7	few	CASSQTRSIYEQYF	TGTGCCAGCAGCCAGACTAGGAGTATCTACGAGCAGTACTTC
NA	TRBV30	TRBJ2-2	NA	CAWSKDRANTGELFF	TGTGCCTGGAGTAAGGACAGAGCGAACACCGGGGAGCTGTTTTTT
NA	TRBV27	TRBJ1-1	NA	CASSPQGPTEAFF	TGTGCCAGCAGCCCGCAGGGTCCCACTGAAGCTTTCTTT
NA	TRBV7-2	TRBJ1-1	NA	CASSLHSSNTEAFF	TGTGCCAGCAGCTTACACAGCTCGAACACTGAAGCTTTCTTT
TRBD1	TRBV6-1	TRBJ1-4	NA	CASSEILGDRNNEKLFF	TGTGCCAGCAGTGAAATTCTTGGGGACAGGAATAATGAAAAACTGTTTTTT
NA	TRBV6-5	TRBJ2-7	NA	CASRRGSGGNEQYF	TGTGCCAGCAGACGGGGGTCGGGGGGCAACGAGCAGTACTTC
NA	TRBV4-1	TRBJ1-5	NA	CASSQTGFYNQPQHF	TGCGCCAGCAGTCAGACAGGCTTTTACAATCAGCCCCAGCATTTT
NA	TRBV24-1	TRBJ2-3	NA	CATSRGTDTQYF	TGTGCCACCAGCAGGGGCACAGATACGCAGTATTTT
TRBD1	TRBV19	TRBJ1-4	NA	CASISRPGQGGEKLFF	TGTGCCAGTATTTCGCGCCCAGGACAGGGAGGTGAAAAACTGTTTTTT
NA	TRBV4-1	TRBJ2-1	NA	CASEDGTARGYEQFF	TGCGCCAGCGAAGATGGAACAGCCAGGGGCTATGAGCAGTTCTTC
NA	TRBV24-1	TRBJ2-2	once	CATSALMTGELFF	TGTGCCACCAGTGCCCTAATGACCGGGGAGCTGTTTTTT
TRBD1	TRBV6-5	TRBJ1-3	NA	CASSFGTGGNTIYF	TGTGCCAGCAGTTTCGGGACAGGGGGAAACACCATATATTTT
NA	TRBV29-1	TRBJ1-2	NA	CSVEAGAVYGYTF	TGCAGCGTTGAGGCGGGGGCCGTCTATGGCTACACCTTC
NA	TRBV6-2/TRBV6-3	TRBJ1-6	NA	CASSYTGQAASVSLHF	TGTGCCAGCAGTTACACCGGACAAGCAGCGAGCGTATCCCTCCACTTT
NA	TRBV10-1	TRBJ1-6	NA	CATFGQAGENWSPLHF	TGCGCCACCTTCGGCCAGGCAGGCGAGAATTGGTCACCCCTCCACTTT
NA	TRBV12-1	TRBJ2-5	NA	CASSPGGSQETQYF	TGTGCCAGCAGCCCTGGGGGCAGCCAAGAGACCCAGTACTTC
TRBD2	TRBV5-3	TRBJ2-5	NA	CARNPSGRSGTQYF	TGTGCCAGAAACCCTAGCGGGAGGTCTGGGACCCAGTACTTC
NA	TRBV10-3	TRBJ2-1	once	CAISAAFYYNEQFF	TGTGCCATCAGTGCCGCATTCTACTACAATGAGCAGTTCTTC
NA	TRBV30	TRBJ1-1	NA	CAWSVSREAFF	TGTGCCTGGAGTGTTTCGCGGGAAGCTTTCTTT
TRBD1	TRBV3-1/TRBV3-2	TRBJ1-6	NA	CASSRLSPGQGNSPLHF	TGTGCCAGCAGCCGGCTAAGTCCGGGACAGGGAAATTCACCCCTCCACTTT
NA	TRBV10-3	TRBJ1-5	NA	CAINEGGRNQPQHF	TGTGCCATCAACGAGGGGGGGCGGAATCAGCCCCAGCATTTT
TRBD2	TRBV20-1	TRBJ2-1	NA	CSASPPSGGYNEQFF	TGCAGTGCTAGTCCCCCTAGCGGGGGGTACAATGAGCAGTTCTTC
NA	TRBV5-1	TRBJ1-1	NA	CASSPGRVATEAFF	TGCGCCAGCAGCCCGGGAAGGGTGGCGACTGAAGCTTTCTTT
NA	TRBV9	TRBJ1-5	NA	CASSVDGDQPQHF	TGTGCCAGCAGCGTAGACGGGGATCAGCCCCAGCATTTT
TRBD1	TRBV27	TRBJ1-4	NA	CASTAGTGNNEKLFF	TGTGCCAGCACGGCGGGGACAGGAAATAATGAAAAACTGTTTTTT
NA	TRBV5-1	TRBJ2-3	NA	CASSLEGRPDTQYF	TGCGCCAGCAGCTTGGAGGGGCGCCCAGATACGCAGTATTTT
TRBD2	TRBV18	TRBJ2-5	NA	CASSPPISGGANSRETQYF	TGTGCCAGCTCACCCCCGATTAGCGGGGGGGCCAATAGCCGAGAGACCCAGTACTTC
TRBD2	TRBV5-1	TRBJ2-3	NA	CASSLGLAEGDTQYF	TGCGCCAGCAGCTTGGGACTAGCCGAGGGAGATACGCAGTATTTT
TRBD1	TRBV18	TRBJ1-1	NA	CASSQGQGALGTEAFF	TGTGCCAGCTCACAAGGACAGGGGGCTTTAGGGACTGAAGCTTTCTTT
NA	TRBV29-1	TRBJ1-1	NA	CSVTDSRRNTEAFF	TGCAGCGTTACGGACAGCCGTAGGAACACTGAAGCTTTCTTT
TRBD2	TRBV5-1	TRBJ2-1	NA	CASSPGGGGNEQFF	TGCGCCAGCAGCCCCGGGGGGGGAGGGAATGAGCAGTTCTTC
NA	TRBV14	TRBJ2-5	NA	CASSQGPRGQETQYF	TGTGCCAGCAGCCAAGGCCCCCGGGGTCAAGAGACCCAGTACTTC
NA	TRBV18	TRBJ2-7	NA	CASSPNGDSYEQYF	TGTGCCAGCTCACCAAACGGGGACTCCTACGAGCAGTACTTC
TRBD1	TRBV11-2	TRBJ1-5	few	CASSSTGGRYQPQHF	TGTGCCAGCAGCTCCACAGGGGGTCGTTATCAGCCCCAGCATTTT
NA	TRBV5-5	TRBJ1-3	NA	CASSSPYRDGNTIYF	TGTGCCAGCAGCTCACCCTACAGGGATGGAAACACCATATATTTT
NA	TRBV3-1/TRBV3-2	TRBJ1-1	NA	CASSPGTHTEAFF	TGTGCCAGCAGCCCGGGGACACACACTGAAGCTTTCTTT
TRBD1	TRBV27	TRBJ1-1	NA	CASSLFGGTGFSLTEAFF	TGTGCCAGCAGTTTATTTGGTGGGACAGGGTTTTCGCTCACTGAAGCTTTCTTT
TRBD2	TRBV5-1	TRBJ2-1	NA	CASSLEGGLATYNEQFF	TGCGCCAGCAGCTTGGAGGGGGGACTAGCGACCTACAATGAGCAGTTCTTC
TRBD1	TRBV28	TRBJ1-2	once	CASSRGTAAYGYTF	TGTGCCAGCAGCCGCGGGACAGCGGCCTATGGCTACACCTTC
TRBD1	TRBV27	TRBJ1-4	NA	CASCRTGDEKLFF	TGTGCCAGCTGTAGGACAGGCGATGAAAAACTGTTTTTT
NA	TRBV3-1/TRBV3-2	TRBJ1-1	NA	CASSQDLGGPEAFF	TGTGCCAGCAGCCAAGATCTGGGCGGGCCTGAAGCTTTCTTT
NA	TRBV6-1	TRBJ2-6	NA	CASSEVKTVANVLTF	TGTGCCAGCAGTGAAGTAAAAACAGTGGCCAACGTCCTGACTTTC
TRBD2	TRBV2	TRBJ2-4	NA	CASRVAGAENIQYF	TGTGCCAGCAGGGTAGCGGGAGCGGAGAACATTCAGTACTTC
NA	TRBV11-2	TRBJ2-5	once	CASSLDGGVGAQETQYF	TGTGCCAGCAGCTTAGATGGAGGTGTGGGGGCCCAAGAGACCCAGTACTTC
NA	TRBV6-6	TRBJ1-1	NA	CASSYSGVNTEAFF	TGTGCCAGCAGTTATTCCGGGGTAAACACTGAAGCTTTCTTT